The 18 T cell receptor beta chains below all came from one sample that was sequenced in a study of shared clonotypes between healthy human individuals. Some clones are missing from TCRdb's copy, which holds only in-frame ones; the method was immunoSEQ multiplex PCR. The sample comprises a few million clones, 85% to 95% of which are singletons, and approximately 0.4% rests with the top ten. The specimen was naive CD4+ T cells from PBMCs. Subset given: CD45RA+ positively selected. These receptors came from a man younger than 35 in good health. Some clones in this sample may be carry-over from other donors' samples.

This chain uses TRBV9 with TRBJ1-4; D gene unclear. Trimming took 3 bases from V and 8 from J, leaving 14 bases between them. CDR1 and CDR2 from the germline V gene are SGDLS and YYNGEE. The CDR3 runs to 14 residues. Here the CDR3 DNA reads TGTGCCAGCAGCGGAGGGCGGGTCGGGGAAAAACTGTTTTTT. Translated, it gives CASSGGRVGEKLFF. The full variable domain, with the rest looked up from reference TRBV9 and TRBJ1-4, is DSGVTQTPKHLITATGQRVTLRCSPRSGDLSVYWYQQSLDQGLQFLIQYYNGEERAKGNILERFSAQQFPDLHSELNLSSLELGDSALYFCASSGGRVGEKLFFGSGTQLSVL.

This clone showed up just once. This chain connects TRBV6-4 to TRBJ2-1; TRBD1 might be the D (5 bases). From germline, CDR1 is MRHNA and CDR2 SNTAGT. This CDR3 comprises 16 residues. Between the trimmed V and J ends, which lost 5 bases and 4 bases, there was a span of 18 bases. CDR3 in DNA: TGTGCCAGCAGTCCCTCCAGGGCTGGCACTTACAATGAGCAGTTCTTC. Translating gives CASSPSRAGTYNEQFF.

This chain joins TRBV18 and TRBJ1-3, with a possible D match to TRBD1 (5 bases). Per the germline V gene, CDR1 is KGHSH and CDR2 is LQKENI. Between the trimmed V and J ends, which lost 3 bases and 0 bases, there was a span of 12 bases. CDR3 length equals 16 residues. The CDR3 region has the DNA TGTGCCAGCTCACCTAACTGGGGGAGCTCTGGAAACACCATATATTTT. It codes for CASSPNWGSSGNTIYF.

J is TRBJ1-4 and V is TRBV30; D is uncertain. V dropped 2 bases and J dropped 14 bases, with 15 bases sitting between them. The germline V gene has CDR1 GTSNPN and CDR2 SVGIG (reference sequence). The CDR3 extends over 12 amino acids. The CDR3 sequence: CAWSPKSRLLFF. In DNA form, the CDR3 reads TGTGCCTGGAGTCCAAAATCCCGACTCCTGTTTTTT.

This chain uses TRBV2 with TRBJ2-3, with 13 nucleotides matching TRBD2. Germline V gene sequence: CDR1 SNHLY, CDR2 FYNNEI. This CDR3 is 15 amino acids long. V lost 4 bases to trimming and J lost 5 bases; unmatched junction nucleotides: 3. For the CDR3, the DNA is TGTGCCAGCAGTGGACGACTAGCGGGAGGAGATACGCAGTATTTT. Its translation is CASSGRLAGGDTQYF.

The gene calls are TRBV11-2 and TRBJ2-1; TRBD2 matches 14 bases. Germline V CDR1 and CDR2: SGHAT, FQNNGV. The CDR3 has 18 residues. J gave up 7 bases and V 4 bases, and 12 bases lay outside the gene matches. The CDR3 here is CASSSRAGTSGRGNEQFF. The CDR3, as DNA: TGTGCCAGCAGCTCTAGGGCCGGGACTAGCGGGAGAGGGAATGAGCAGTTCTTC.

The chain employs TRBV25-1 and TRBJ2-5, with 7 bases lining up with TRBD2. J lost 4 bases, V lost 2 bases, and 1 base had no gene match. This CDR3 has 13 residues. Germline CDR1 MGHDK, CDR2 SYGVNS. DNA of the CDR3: TGTGCCAGCAGTGAAGGGGGGGGAGAGACCCAGTACTTC. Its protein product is CASSEGGGETQYF. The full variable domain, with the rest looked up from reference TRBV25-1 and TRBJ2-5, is EADIYQTPRYLVIGTGKKITLECSQTMGHDKMYWYQQDPGMELHLIHYSYGVNSTEKGDLSSESTVSRIRTEHFPLTLESARPSHTSQYLCASSEGGGETQYFGPGTRLLVL.

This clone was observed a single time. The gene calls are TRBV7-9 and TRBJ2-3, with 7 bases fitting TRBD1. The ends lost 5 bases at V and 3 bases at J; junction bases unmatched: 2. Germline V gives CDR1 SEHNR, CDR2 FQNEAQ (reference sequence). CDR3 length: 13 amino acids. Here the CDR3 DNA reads TGTGCCAGCAGCGCGACAGGGACAGATACGCAGTATTTT. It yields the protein CASSATGTDTQYF.

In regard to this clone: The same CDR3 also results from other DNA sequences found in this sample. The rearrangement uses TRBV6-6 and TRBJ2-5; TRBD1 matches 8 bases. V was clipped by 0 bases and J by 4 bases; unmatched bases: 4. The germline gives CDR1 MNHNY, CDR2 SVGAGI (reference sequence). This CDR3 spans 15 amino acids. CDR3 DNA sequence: TGTGCCAGCAGTTACTCAGGACAGGGTGGAGAGACCCAGTACTTC. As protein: CASSYSGQGGETQYF.

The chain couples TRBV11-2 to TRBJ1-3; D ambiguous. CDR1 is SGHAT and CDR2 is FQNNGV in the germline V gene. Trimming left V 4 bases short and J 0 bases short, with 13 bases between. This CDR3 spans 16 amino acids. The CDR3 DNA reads TGTGCCAGCAGCTCTGTTAGAGGGATCTCTGGAAACACCATATATTTT. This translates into CASSSVRGISGNTIYF.

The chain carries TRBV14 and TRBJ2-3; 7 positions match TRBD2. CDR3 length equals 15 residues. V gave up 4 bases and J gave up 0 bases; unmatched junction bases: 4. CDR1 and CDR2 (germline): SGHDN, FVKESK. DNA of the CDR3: TGTGCCAGCAGCCTTCTAGCGGCTAGCACAGATACGCAGTATTTT. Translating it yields CASSLLAASTDTQYF.

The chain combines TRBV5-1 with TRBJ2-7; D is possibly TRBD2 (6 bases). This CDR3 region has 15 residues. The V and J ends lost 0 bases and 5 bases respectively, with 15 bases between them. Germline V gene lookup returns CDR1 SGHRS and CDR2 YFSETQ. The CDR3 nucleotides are TGCGCCAGCAGCTTGGGGGGGACTCCAGCCCACGAGCAGTACTTC. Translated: CASSLGGTPAHEQYF. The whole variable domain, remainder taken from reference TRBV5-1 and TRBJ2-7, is KAGVTQTPRYLIKTRGQQVTLSCSPISGHRSVSWYQQTPGQGLQFLFEYFSETQRNKGNFPGRFSGRQFSNSRSEMNVSTLELGDSALYLCASSLGGTPAHEQYFGPGTRLTVT.

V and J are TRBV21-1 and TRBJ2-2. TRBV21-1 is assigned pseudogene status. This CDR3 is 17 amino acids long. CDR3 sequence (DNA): TGTGCCAGCAGCAAAGCGCCGGGGGCCCAGATTTCCGGGGAGCTGTTTTTT. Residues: CASSKAPGAQISGELFF.

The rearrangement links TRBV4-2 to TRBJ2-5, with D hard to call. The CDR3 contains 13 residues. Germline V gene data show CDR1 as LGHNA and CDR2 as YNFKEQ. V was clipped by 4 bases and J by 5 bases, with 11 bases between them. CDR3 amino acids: CASSPVEAETQYF. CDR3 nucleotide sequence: TGTGCCAGCAGCCCCGTTGAAGCGGAGACCCAGTACTTC.

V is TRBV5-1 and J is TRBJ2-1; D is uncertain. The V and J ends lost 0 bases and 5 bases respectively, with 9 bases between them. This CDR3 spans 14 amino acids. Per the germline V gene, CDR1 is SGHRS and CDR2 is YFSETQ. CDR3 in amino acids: CASSLGSFDNEQFF. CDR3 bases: TGCGCCAGCAGCTTGGGCTCCTTCGACAATGAGCAGTTCTTC.

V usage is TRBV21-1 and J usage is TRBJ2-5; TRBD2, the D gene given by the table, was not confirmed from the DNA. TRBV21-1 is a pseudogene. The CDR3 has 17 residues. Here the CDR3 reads CASSTLGTSGRLETQYF. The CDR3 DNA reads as TGTGCCAGCAGCACCTTAGGGACTAGCGGGAGGTTAGAGACCCAGTACTTC.

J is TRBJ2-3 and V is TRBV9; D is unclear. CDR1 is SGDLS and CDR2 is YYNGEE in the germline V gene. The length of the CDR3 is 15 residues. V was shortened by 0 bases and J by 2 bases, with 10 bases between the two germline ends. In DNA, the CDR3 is TGTGCCAGCAGCGTAGCGGTCTGGGCCACAGATACGCAGTATTTT. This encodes CASSVAVWATDTQYF.

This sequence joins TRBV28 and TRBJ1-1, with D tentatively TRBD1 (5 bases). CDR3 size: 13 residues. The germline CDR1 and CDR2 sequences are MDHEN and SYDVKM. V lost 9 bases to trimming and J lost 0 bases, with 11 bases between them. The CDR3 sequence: CASKDTLNTEAFF. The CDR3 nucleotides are TGTGCCAGTAAGGACACCTTGAACACTGAAGCTTTCTTT.